Listed below are T cell receptor beta chains from one sample, sequenced in a study of blood T cell repertoires in COVID-19. Some clones are missing from TCRdb's copy, which holds only in-frame ones; the method was immunoSEQ multiplex PCR. The table shows just under 250,000 clones, with approximately 83% occurring only once. What was sequenced was peripheral blood. Receptor source: a woman aged 25 to 39 who had recovered from COVID-19. Both conserved end residues are part of each CDR3. A D gene is named only where the DNA matches it firmly. Some rows have no size entry. The others give once, few or many, or a class for an expanded clone.

d_call clone_size j_call v_call cdr3_aa cdr3_nt
TRBD1 NA TRBJ1-1 TRBV3-1/TRBV3-2 CASSQYRGSSWGTEAFF TGTGCCAGCAGCCAATACAGGGGGAGCTCCTGGGGCACTGAAGCTTTCTTT
NA few TRBJ1-2 TRBV12-5 CASGLGVADYGYTF TGTGCTAGTGGTTTGGGAGTTGCGGACTATGGCTACACCTTC
NA NA TRBJ2-2 TRBV10-3 CAISENGNTGELFF TGTGCCATCAGTGAGAACGGGAACACCGGGGAGCTGTTTTTT
TRBD2 NA TRBJ2-3 TRBV5-4 CASSLVAGGDTDTQYF TGTGCCAGCAGCTTGGTTGCGGGGGGGGACACAGATACGCAGTATTTT
NA NA TRBJ1-1 TRBV6-2/TRBV6-3 CASSYGRAAEAFF TGTGCCAGCAGTTACGGTCGAGCTGCTGAAGCTTTCTTT
NA NA TRBJ2-3 TRBV19 CASSIGVRGTDTQYF TGTGCCAGTAGTATTGGGGTCAGGGGCACAGATACGCAGTATTTT
NA NA TRBJ1-1 TRBV18 CASSPQTGRDTEAFF TGTGCCAGCTCACCACAAACAGGGAGGGACACTGAAGCTTTCTTT
NA once TRBJ1-2 TRBV6-5 CASSYSRGANYGYTF TGTGCCAGCAGTTACTCCCGAGGAGCTAACTATGGCTACACCTTC
NA NA TRBJ2-3 TRBV12-3/TRBV12-4 CASSFGDTQYF TGTGCCAGCAGTTTCGGTGATACGCAGTATTTT
NA NA TRBJ1-6 TRBV14 CASSRLLSGNSPLHF TGTGCCAGCAGCCGGTTACTCAGCGGTAATTCACCCCTCCACTTT
TRBD1 NA TRBJ2-7 TRBV7-2 CASSLVRQGAFAYEQYF TGTGCCAGCAGCTTAGTTCGACAGGGGGCTTTCGCCTACGAGCAGTACTTC
NA NA TRBJ2-3 TRBV5-1 CASSPDSEATQYF TGCGCCAGCAGCCCCGATTCCGAGGCTACGCAGTATTTT
NA once TRBJ2-1 TRBV3-1/TRBV3-2 CASSQDRQRNNEQFF TGTGCCAGCAGCCAAGATAGACAGAGAAACAATGAGCAGTTCTTC
TRBD1 NA TRBJ1-6 TRBV19 CASSIDRGLYNSPLHF TGTGCCAGTAGTATCGACAGGGGGCTATATAATTCACCCCTCCACTTT
NA NA TRBJ1-2 TRBV9 CASSVSGLESGYTF TGTGCCAGCAGCGTATCAGGGTTGGAGAGCGGCTACACCTTC
TRBD1 NA TRBJ1-3 TRBV15 CATSRDHYMGIGTGGLVAGNTIYF TGTGCCACCAGCAGAGATCATTATATGGGAATAGGGACAGGGGGCTTAGTAGCTGGAAACACCATATATTTT
NA NA TRBJ2-3 TRBV7-3 CASSLEVSRTDTQYF TGTGCCAGCAGCTTAGAGGTCAGTCGCACAGATACGCAGTATTTT
NA NA TRBJ2-3 TRBV27 CASSLARSGGTSSRRDTQYF TGTGCCAGCAGTTTAGCGCGCTCAGGGGGGACTAGTAGCCGCCGGGATACGCAGTATTTT
NA NA TRBJ1-2 TRBV11-1 CASSSVGLYGYTF TGTGCCAGCAGCTCCGTGGGGCTGTATGGCTACACCTTC
TRBD2 NA TRBJ2-4 TRBV2 CASSYHFSGGPLAKNIQYF TGTGCCAGCAGCTATCATTTTAGCGGGGGACCACTAGCCAAAAACATTCAGTACTTC
TRBD1 NA TRBJ1-1 TRBV6-1 CASSDQDRANTEAFF TGTGCCAGCAGTGACCAGGACAGGGCGAACACTGAAGCTTTCTTT
TRBD2 NA TRBJ2-2 TRBV16 CASSQLAGPSTGELFF TGTGCCAGCAGCCAGTTAGCGGGACCCAGCACCGGGGAGCTGTTTTTT
NA NA TRBJ1-1 TRBV4-3 CASSQDVFGGRYTEAFF TGCGCCAGCAGCCAAGATGTTTTTGGAGGGAGGTACACTGAAGCTTTCTTT
NA NA TRBJ2-7 TRBV20-1 CSASDNHEQYF TGCAGTGCTAGTGACAATCACGAGCAGTACTTC
TRBD2 NA TRBJ2-5 TRBV5-1 CASSLGVSGGTETQYF TGCGCCAGCAGCTTGGGGGTTAGCGGGGGCACCGAGACCCAGTACTTC
NA NA TRBJ1-1 TRBV14 CASSLEARGTEAFF TGTGCCAGCAGCCTAGAGGCCCGGGGCACTGAAGCTTTCTTT
NA NA TRBJ2-1 TRBV5-4 CASSLAISSSYNEQFF TGTGCCAGCAGCTTGGCTATAAGCTCCTCCTACAATGAGCAGTTCTTC
NA NA TRBJ1-4 TRBV21-1 CASSKERAGNEKLFF TGTGCCAGCAGCAAAGAAAGGGCAGGGAATGAAAAACTGTTTTTT
NA NA TRBJ2-1 TRBV2 CASSTNPLVSHYNEQFF TGTGCCAGCAGTACAAACCCGTTGGTCTCCCATTACAATGAGCAGTTCTTC
TRBD1 NA TRBJ1-1 TRBV19 CASSITGANTEAFF TGTGCCAGTAGTATTACAGGGGCGAACACTGAAGCTTTCTTT
TRBD1 NA TRBJ2-7 TRBV10-1 CASSESRLRDRIYYEQYF TGCGCCAGCAGTGAGTCGAGGTTACGGGACAGGATATACTACGAGCAGTACTTC
TRBD1 few TRBJ1-6 TRBV6-5 CASSYAGQRSSPLHF TGTGCCAGCAGTTACGCGGGACAGCGTTCTTCACCCCTCCACTTT
TRBD1 NA TRBJ1-2 TRBV11-2 CASSPGGSYGYTF TGTGCCAGCAGCCCAGGGGGCAGCTATGGCTACACCTTC
NA few TRBJ1-5 TRBV18 CASSPGPYQPQHF TGTGCCAGCTCACCGGGCCCATATCAGCCCCAGCATTTT
NA NA TRBJ2-1 TRBV5-1 CASSLDNTYNEQFF TGCGCCAGCAGCTTGGATAACACCTACAATGAGCAGTTCTTC
TRBD1 NA TRBJ2-7 TRBV7-9 CASSLIRTGDTYEQYF TGTGCCAGCAGCTTAATCCGGACAGGGGACACCTACGAGCAGTACTTC
TRBD2 NA TRBJ2-5 TRBV12-5 CASGLIPAGLQETQYF TGTGCTAGTGGTTTGATCCCAGCGGGGCTCCAAGAGACCCAGTACTTC
NA NA TRBJ1-5 TRBV12-5 CASGLGQGMFQPQHF TGTGCTAGTGGTTTGGGGCAGGGGATGTTTCAGCCCCAGCATTTT
TRBD2 NA TRBJ2-1 TRBV19 CASRGLAGGPGEQFF TGTGCCAGTAGAGGACTAGCGGGGGGGCCTGGTGAGCAGTTCTTC
NA NA TRBJ2-1 TRBV5-1 CASSLDSHLDEQFF TGCGCCAGCAGCCTGGACAGTCACCTCGATGAGCAGTTCTTC
TRBD1 NA TRBJ1-2 TRBV5-1 CASSPGQGAWDYGYTF TGCGCCAGCAGCCCGGGACAGGGGGCTTGGGACTATGGCTACACCTTC
TRBD2 NA TRBJ2-3 TRBV2 CATGTSGFTDTQYF TGTGCCACCGGGACTAGCGGTTTCACAGATACGCAGTATTTT
NA NA TRBJ1-2 TRBV5-4 CASSSEGRVYGYTF TGTGCCAGCAGCTCGGAAGGGAGGGTCTATGGCTACACCTTC
NA NA TRBJ2-5 TRBV24-1 CATSDLTGRRLETQYF TGTGCCACCAGTGATTTGACAGGGCGGCGATTAGAGACCCAGTACTTC
NA NA TRBJ1-2 TRBV4-2 CASSPGSSPIYGYTF TGTGCCAGCAGCCCCGGGTCCTCCCCAATCTATGGCTACACCTTC
NA once TRBJ2-7 TRBV3-1/TRBV3-2 CASSQGVGTDSSYEQYF TGTGCCAGCAGCCAAGGCGTCGGTACAGACAGCTCCTACGAGCAGTACTTC
TRBD2 NA TRBJ2-5 TRBV9 CASSVLAGGPGETQYF TGTGCCAGCAGCGTTCTAGCGGGGGGGCCGGGAGAGACCCAGTACTTC
NA few TRBJ2-7 TRBV2 CASSYRTSGYEQYF TGTGCCAGCAGTTACAGAACTTCAGGGTACGAGCAGTACTTC